This T cell receptor beta chain emerged from a study of blood T cell repertoires in COVID-19. Across the whole study: Sources were T cells, B-cell-depleted T cells, or PBMCs; the material itself was cDNA or gDNA.

This CDR3 is 15 amino acids long. Germline CDR1 and CDR2: SGDLS and YYNGEE. The trim removed 4 bases at V and 0 bases at J, leaving 7 bases unmatched. Assay used: immunoSEQ multiplex PCR; TCRdb lists only in-frame clones, some missing. The sample shows fewer than 250,000 clones, roughly four fifths of them seen only once. The rearrangement uses TRBV9 and TRBJ2-7; TRBD2 aligns across 7 bases. Material for sequencing was PBMCs or T cells enriched from blood (not recorded which). The receptor was isolated from a woman in her forties or fifties who had been exposed to COVID-19. The CDR3 spells CASSPRGGGSYEQYF. CDR3 nucleotide sequence: TGTGCCAGCAGCCCAAGGGGCGGGGGCTCCTACGAGCAGTACTTC.